The table lists the clone carrying this T cell receptor beta chain with many counts. The antigen is unknown. The data were taken from a study of T cells in Graves' hyperthyroidism and ophthalmopathy. Notes on the study in general: Ophthalmopathy cases were set apart from stable hyperthyroidism by a 13 V-J model.

There were TCR beta CDR3 regions amplified from RNA transcripts. First-round RT-PCR targeting the TCR CDR3 was performed with the HTBI primer set. In TCRdb, the multiplex PCR reads were re-called with MiXCR into one record per CDR3 protein. The table records 550,000 to 600,000 distinct CDR3 sequences, 14% of them present only once. V was pared by 7 bases and J by 5 bases, with 8 bases between. Germline values: CDR1 MDHEN, CDR2 SYDVKM. This CDR3 region has 11 residues. Sequenced input: blood. This sequence was found in a woman aged 18-35 years with Graves' ophthalmopathy. The rearrangement joins TRBV28 to TRBJ1-1; D not certain. DNA for the CDR3: TGTGCCAGCATATACGGAACTGAAGCTTTCTTT. This codes for CASIYGTEAFF.